The 29 T cell receptor beta chains below come from one sample, sequenced in a study of T cell repertoires in cytomegalovirus infection. TCRdb re-derived calls from the reads in MiXCR, one entry per CDR3 protein. The table shows 75,000 to 100,000 distinct CDR3 sequences, with approximately 46% occurring only once. These receptors have no identified antigens. This specimen consisted of CD8+ T cells from cultured PBMCs, obtained from culture after CMV antigen stimulation. The receptors here all came from a human donor in good health (CMV status not recorded). Some clones in this sample may be carry-over from other donors' samples.

The gene calls are TRBV20-1 and TRBJ1-6; D not resolved. Trimming removed 3 bases from V and 1 base from J, with 13 bases in between. Germline V gives CDR1 DFQATT, CDR2 SNEGSKA (reference sequence). The CDR3 spans 16 residues. For the CDR3, the DNA is TGCAGTGCTAGGGGCCGGAATGTATCCTATAATTCACCCCTCCACTTT. This sequence encodes CSARGRNVSYNSPLHF.

This clonotype came up a few times. The rearrangement uses TRBV12-3 or TRBV12-4 and TRBJ2-3; D unresolved. The CDR3 runs 14 residues. With 6 bases removed from V and 4 bases from J, the gap between germline ends came to 14 bases. CDR3 in amino acids: CASSPPQSPDTQYF. CDR3 nucleotides: TGTGCCAGCAGCCCCCCGCAGAGCCCAGATACGCAGTATTTT.

The chain employs TRBV2 and TRBJ1-1; D is undetermined. Trimming removed 7 bases at V and 1 base at J, with 19 bases between. The CDR3 covers 16 residues. The V gene's germline CDR1 is SNHLY and CDR2 FYNNEI. CDR3 DNA sequence: TGTGCCAGCACTACCCCCCGGAGGACGGCGAACACTGAAGCTTTCTTT. Amino acid sequence: CASTTPRRTANTEAFF.

The V call is TRBV5-5, the J call TRBJ2-2; 8 positions agree with TRBD1. Per germline, CDR1 SGHKS and CDR2 YYEKEE (reference sequence). The junction had 11 bases not matched to a gene; V was cut back by 2 bases and J by 5 bases. The CDR3 has 17 amino acids. The CDR3 DNA follows: TGTGCCAGCAGCTTCTTGATGGGGCAGGGGGCGACCGGGGAGCTGTTTTTT. Its protein product is CASSFLMGQGATGELFF.

The chain couples TRBV7-6 to TRBJ1-1; maybe TRBD1 (5 bases). Trimming pared 0 bases from V and 4 bases from J, leaving 12 bases between. This CDR3 is built from 15 residues. Per germline, CDR1 SGHVS and CDR2 FNYEAQ. This CDR3 is CASSLAGRGGTEAFF. The CDR3 region has the DNA TGTGCCAGCAGCTTAGCGGGGAGGGGAGGCACTGAAGCTTTCTTT.

The chain is built from TRBV27 and TRBJ2-2, with D perhaps assigned TRBD1 or TRBD2 (6 bases each). The V and J ends lost 4 bases and 1 base respectively, with 10 bases between them. CDR1 is MNHEY, CDR2 SMNVEV, per germline (reference sequence). This CDR3 spans 15 amino acids. The CDR3 sequence: CASSWGAGNTGELFF. The DNA for the CDR3 is TGTGCCAGCAGTTGGGGGGCAGGGAACACCGGGGAGCTGTTTTTT.

The gene calls are TRBV7-3 and TRBJ2-1, with 8 nucleotides matching TRBD2. Germline CDR1 and CDR2: SGHTA and FQGTGA. The CDR3 extends over 15 amino acids. The V and J ends lost 2 bases and 4 bases, in that order; junction bases with no gene match: 4. The CDR3 reads CASSLGTSNYNEQFF. Written as DNA, the CDR3 is TGTGCCAGCAGCTTAGGGACTAGTAATTACAATGAGCAGTTCTTC.

The V and J genes are TRBV25-1 and TRBJ1-6, with D hard to call. The CDR3 runs to 12 residues. CDR1 and CDR2 from the germline V gene are MGHDK and SYGVNS. V lost 3 bases and J lost 8, with 5 bases in between. The CDR3 nucleotides are TGTGCCAGCAGTGATCCCTATTCACCCCTCCACTTT. Its protein product is CASSDPYSPLHF.

The table lists this clonotype with a few counts. The genes are TRBV4-2 and TRBJ1-1; TRBD1 might be the D (5 bases). Germline V gene lookup returns CDR1 LGHNA and CDR2 YNFKEQ. The length of the CDR3 is 15 residues. V gave up 0 bases and J gave up 5 bases, with 13 bases separating them. CDR3 in amino acids: CASSQDIAGKTEAFF. In DNA form, the CDR3 reads TGTGCCAGCAGCCAAGATATTGCAGGGAAGACTGAAGCTTTCTTT.

The chain carries TRBV2 and TRBJ2-7, with 7 bases identical to TRBD2. This CDR3 is built from 15 residues. Trimming removed 1 base from V and 2 bases from J; junction bases left unmatched: 5. The V gene's germline CDR1 is SNHLY and CDR2 FYNNEI. The CDR3 reads CASSEGLGGTYEQYF. CDR3 bases: TGTGCCAGCAGTGAAGGCCTGGGAGGGACCTACGAGCAGTACTTC.

DNA for the CDR3: TGCGCCAGCAGCGCTTCAGGGGATCCCTCCTACGAGCAGTACTTC. Translating gives CASSASGDPSYEQYF. The chain links TRBV5-1 to TRBJ2-7, with D maybe TRBD1 (6 bases). The CDR3 runs 15 residues. Trimming removed 4 bases at V and 0 bases at J, with 14 bases between. The germline V gene encodes CDR1 SGHRS and CDR2 YFSETQ. Variable domain in full (rest from reference TRBV5-1 and TRBJ2-7): KAGVTQTPRYLIKTRGQQVTLSCSPISGHRSVSWYQQTPGQGLQFLFEYFSETQRNKGNFPGRFSGRQFSNSRSEMNVSTLELGDSALYLCASSASGDPSYEQYFGPGTRLTVT.

The chain uses TRBV27 and TRBJ1-6, with D uncertain. This CDR3 contains 13 residues. Trimming shortened V by 0 bases and J by 11 bases, and 8 bases separated the two germline ends. Germline V CDR1 and CDR2: MNHEY, SMNVEV (reference sequence). CDR3 protein: CASSLSSKAPLHF. The DNA for the CDR3 is TGTGCCAGCAGTTTATCCTCGAAGGCACCCCTCCACTTT.

The J gene is TRBJ2-1, the V gene TRBV11-2; tentatively, D is TRBD1 or TRBD2 (6 bases each). Trimming shortened V by 7 bases and J by 8 bases, and 18 bases separated the two germline ends. The CDR3 consists of 14 residues. CDR1 SGHAT and CDR2 FQNNGV come from the germline V gene. The CDR3 spells CASTGGARRDEQFF. For the CDR3, the DNA is TGTGCCAGCACCGGGGGCGCCCGGCGGGATGAGCAGTTCTTC.

This chain links TRBV28 with TRBJ1-5, with D hard to call. The CDR3 extends over 17 amino acids. Trimming pared 1 base from V and 0 bases from J, leaving 13 bases between. Per the germline V gene, CDR1 is MDHEN and CDR2 is SYDVKM. The CDR3 is CASSLSLPEGSNQPQHF. The CDR3 region has the DNA TGTGCCAGCAGTTTATCCCTTCCAGAGGGTAGCAATCAGCCCCAGCATTTT.

A note on this clonotype: One end of the junction varies from germline; a read error may be responsible. The rearrangement joins TRBV7-3 to TRBJ2-1, with 7 positions matching TRBD1. CDR1 and CDR2 (germline): SGHTA, FQGTGA. The CDR3 extends over 18 amino acids. The CDR3 region has the DNA TGTGCCAGCAGATTAACGAGACAGGGCCCAAAACGGGTCAATGAGCAGTTCTTC. As protein: CASRLTRQGPKRVNEQFF. The variable domain in full, with the rest retrieved from reference TRBV7-3 and TRBJ2-1, is GAGVSQTPSNKVTEKGKYVELRCDPISGHTALYWYRQSLGQGPEFLIYFQGTGAADDSGLPNDRFFAVRPEGSVSTLKIQRTERGDSAVYLCASRLTRQGPKRVNEQFFGPGTRLTVL.

This chain links TRBV19 with TRBJ1-1; TRBD1 matches at 7 bases. V lost 5 bases to trimming and J lost 2 bases; unmatched junction nucleotides: 5. This CDR3 is 14 amino acids long. The germline V gene has CDR1 LNHDA and CDR2 SQIVND (reference sequence). CDR3 residues: CASSSRDSNTEAFF. The CDR3 bases are TGTGCCAGTAGTTCCCGGGACAGTAACACTGAAGCTTTCTTT.

The rearrangement links TRBV4-1 to TRBJ2-1; D call uncertain. CDR3 length: 16 residues. CDR1 is MGHRA and CDR2 is YSYEKL in the germline V gene. The germline V and J ends were trimmed by 1 base and 0 bases, with 10 bases remaining between them. The CDR3 nucleotides read TGCGCCAGCAGCCAAGGTGCCGGAAGCTCCTACAATGAGCAGTTCTTC. It is translated as CASSQGAGSSYNEQFF.

This clonotype occurred a few times. The chain is built from TRBV6-1 and TRBJ2-1; possibly TRBD1 or TRBD2 for D (5 bases each). CDR1 and CDR2 (germline): MNHNS, SASEGT. This CDR3 is 15 amino acids long. Trimming took 3 bases from V and 3 from J, leaving 12 bases between them. In DNA form, the CDR3 reads TGTGCCAGCAGTGACAGAGGGGTTCGCTACAATGAGCAGTTCTTC. Translation gives CASSDRGVRYNEQFF.

This clonotype showed up many times. The chain carries TRBV7-8 and TRBJ2-3, with 11 nucleotides matching TRBD2. The CDR3 runs to 18 residues. J lost 4 bases, V lost 1 base, and 10 bases had no gene match. The germline V gene has CDR1 SGHVS and CDR2 FQNEAQ. CDR3 sequence: CASSLGGTSGPRADTQYF. The CDR3 DNA reads TGTGCCAGCAGCTTAGGAGGGACTAGCGGTCCCCGGGCAGATACGCAGTATTTT.

This clonotype has more than one count but fewer than ten. This chain connects TRBV12-3 or TRBV12-4 to TRBJ1-4, with unresolved D. V was pared by 5 bases and J by 3 bases, with 13 bases between. This CDR3 is built from 15 residues. CDR3 sequence: CASSPREGPNEKLFF. The CDR3, as DNA: TGTGCCAGCAGTCCCCGCGAGGGCCCTAATGAAAAACTGTTTTTT.

This chain links TRBV27 with TRBJ1-5, with D possibly TRBD1 on 6 matching bases. Deletions cut 5 bases from V and 3 bases from J, with 14 bases between. CDR1 and CDR2 from the germline V gene are MNHEY and SMNVEV (reference sequence). The CDR3 runs 15 residues. CDR3 nucleotide sequence: TGTGCCAGCAGTCCCGGACAGCCCTACAATCAGCCCCAGCATTTT. Translating it yields CASSPGQPYNQPQHF.

This clonotype was seen many times. CDR3 in amino acids: CASSLEERGNQPQHF. CDR3 DNA: TGTGCCAGCAGCTTAGAAGAAAGAGGGAATCAGCCCCAGCATTTT. The rearrangement links TRBV7-8 to TRBJ1-5; no reliable D call. V lost 1 base to trimming and J lost 4 bases, with 11 bases between them. The CDR3 runs to 15 residues. The V gene's germline CDR1 is SGHVS and CDR2 FQNEAQ. Filled out from reference TRBV7-8 and TRBJ1-5, the complete variable domain reads GAGVSQSPRYKVAKRGQDVALRCDPISGHVSLFWYQQALGQGPEFLTYFQNEAQLDKSGLPSDRFFAERPEGSVSTLKIQRTQQEDSAVYLCASSLEERGNQPQHFGDGTRLSIL.

This clonotype was counted a few times. This sequence joins TRBV11-2 and TRBJ2-1; 11 positions agree with TRBD2. The V and J ends lost 5 bases and 3 bases, in that order; junction bases with no gene match: 6. The CDR3 is 16 amino acids. The germline V gene encodes CDR1 SGHAT and CDR2 FQNNGV. The CDR3 nucleotides read TGTGCCAGCAGCGAACCCGGACTAGCGGGCTACAATGAGCAGTTCTTC. It encodes CASSEPGLAGYNEQFF.

A single count supports this clonotype. This chain links TRBV15 with TRBJ2-7, with 9 bases fitting TRBD2. This CDR3 region has 15 residues. Per germline, CDR1 LNHNV and CDR2 YYDKDF (reference sequence). Trimming at V came to 1 base and at J to 3 bases, leaving 4 bases not matched to a gene. CDR3 sequence: CATSRGASGVYEQYF. CDR3 nucleotide sequence: TGTGCCACCAGCAGAGGGGCTAGCGGGGTCTACGAGCAGTACTTC. The full variable domain, its missing parts supplied by reference TRBV15 and TRBJ2-7, is DAMVIQNPRYQVTQFGKPVTLSCSQTLNHNVMYWYQQKSSQAPKLLFHYYDKDFNNEADTPDNFQSRRPNTSFCFLDIRSPGLGDTAMYLCATSRGASGVYEQYFGPGTRLTVT.

The V call is TRBV4-1, the J call TRBJ2-5; 7 nucleotides line up with TRBD2. This CDR3 contains 15 residues. CDR1 MGHRA and CDR2 YSYEKL come from the germline V gene. Trimming removed 0 bases from V and 3 bases from J; junction bases left unmatched: 4. The CDR3 DNA is TGCGCCAGCAGCCAAGAATTAGCGGGCGAAGAGACCCAGTACTTC. Translating it yields CASSQELAGEETQYF.

This clonotype was seen a handful of times. V is TRBV2 and J is TRBJ2-2; either TRBD1 or TRBD2 may supply D (5 bases each). Trimming shortened V by 3 bases and J by 0 bases, and 11 bases separated the two germline ends. The germline V gene has CDR1 SNHLY and CDR2 FYNNEI. This CDR3 has 16 residues. The CDR3 bases are TGTGCCAGCAGTGAGGGACGTCTCCCGAACACCGGGGAGCTGTTTTTT. Encoded protein: CASSEGRLPNTGELFF.

This chain joins TRBV12-3 or TRBV12-4 and TRBJ2-5; D not resolved. The CDR3 spans 12 residues. Trimming took 0 bases from V and 6 from J, leaving 5 bases between them. The DNA for the CDR3 is TGTGCCAGCAGTTTAGCGCTGAAGACCCAGTACTTC. This gives the protein CASSLALKTQYF.

The J gene is TRBJ2-7, the V gene TRBV7-4, with D tentatively TRBD2 (5 bases). This CDR3 is built from 14 residues. V was cut by 6 bases and J by 0 bases, with 12 bases left in between. Germline CDR1 SGHVT, CDR2 SQSDAQ. In nucleotides, the CDR3 is TGTGCCAGCAGACTTCCGGGATTCTCCTACGAGCAGTACTTC. Translation gives CASRLPGFSYEQYF.

This clonotype was seen only a few times. The chain joins TRBV7-3 to TRBJ2-7, with 8 bases identical to TRBD2. With V trimmed by 7 bases and J by 4 bases, 15 bases remained unmatched. The CDR3 has 16 residues. CDR1 and CDR2 from the germline V gene are SGHTA and FQGTGA. In DNA form, the CDR3 reads TGTGCCAGCAACCGACCGGGACTAGTCCCATCGTACGAGCAGTACTTC. It specifies CASNRPGLVPSYEQYF.